This T cell receptor (beta chain) was found in a study of T-cell memory formation after mild COVID-19. TCRdb redid the calling of the 5' RACE reads with MiXCR, one entry per CDR3 protein. The table lists fewer than 700,000 distinct CDR3 sequences, more than 15% of them singletons. V lost 4 bases, J lost 5 bases, and 9 bases stayed unmatched. The germline V gene has CDR1 MGHRA and CDR2 YSYEKL. The CDR3 is 15 amino acids. This clonotype was detected only a few times. V usage is TRBV4-1 and J usage is TRBJ2-5, with 8 bases lining up with TRBD1. The receptor's source is an adult woman who had mild COVID-19 (a few samples of this study predate the infection). Cell type and time point are not known. Source material: PBMCs or a T cell subset sorted from them (not recorded which). The CDR3 nucleotides read TGCGCCAGCAGCCCCAGGCAGGGGGCTTGGGAGACCCAGTACTTC. It yields the protein CASSPRQGAWETQYF.